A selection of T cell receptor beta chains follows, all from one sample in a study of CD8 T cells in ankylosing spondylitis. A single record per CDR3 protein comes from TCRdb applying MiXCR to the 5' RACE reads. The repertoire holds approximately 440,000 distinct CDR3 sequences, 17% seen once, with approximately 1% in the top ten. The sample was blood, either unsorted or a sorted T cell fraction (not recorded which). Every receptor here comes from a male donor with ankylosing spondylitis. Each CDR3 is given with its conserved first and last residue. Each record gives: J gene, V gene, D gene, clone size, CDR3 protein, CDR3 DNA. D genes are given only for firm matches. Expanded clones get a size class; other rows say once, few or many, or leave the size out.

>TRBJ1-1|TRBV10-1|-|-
CASSESFGGEAFF
TGCGCCAGCAGTGAGTCGTTCGGGGGCGAAGCTTTCTTT
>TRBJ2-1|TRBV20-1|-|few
CSARDPGGHYNEQFF
TGCAGTGCTAGAGACCCAGGAGGGCATTACAATGAGCAGTTCTTC
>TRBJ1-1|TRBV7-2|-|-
CASTPDYRRAEAFF
TGTGCCAGCACCCCGGATTATCGACGGGCTGAAGCTTTCTTT
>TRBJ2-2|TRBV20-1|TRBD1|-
CSAAGQGKAGELFF
TGCAGTGCTGCGGGACAGGGGAAAGCCGGGGAGCTGTTTTTT
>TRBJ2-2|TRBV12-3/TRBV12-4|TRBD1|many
CASSKQGAGELFF
TGTGCCAGCAGTAAACAGGGGGCCGGGGAGCTGTTTTTT
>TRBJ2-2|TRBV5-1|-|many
CASSPGGIGELFF
TGCGCCAGCAGCCCGGGTGGTATCGGGGAGCTGTTTTTT
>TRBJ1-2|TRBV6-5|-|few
CASSLSGAGYGYTF
TGTGCCAGCAGTTTGTCGGGGGCAGGCTATGGCTACACCTTC
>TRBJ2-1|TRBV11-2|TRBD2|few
CASSSRDSYLAGVINEQFF
TGTGCCAGCAGCTCCCGGGACAGCTACCTAGCGGGAGTTATAAATGAGCAGTTCTTC
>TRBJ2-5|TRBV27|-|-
CASSLSITQTQYF
TGTGCCAGCAGTTTATCGATCACCCAGACCCAGTACTTC
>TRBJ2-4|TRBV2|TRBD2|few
CASSEGLRGSGGLAKNIQYF
TGTGCCAGCAGTGAGGGACTACGCGGGAGTGGCGGGCTAGCCAAAAACATTCAGTACTTC
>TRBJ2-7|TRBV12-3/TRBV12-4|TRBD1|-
CASCTGGFSEQYF
TGTGCCAGCTGCACAGGGGGCTTTTCCGAGCAGTACTTC
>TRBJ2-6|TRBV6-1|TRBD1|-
CASSRQGAGGANVLTF
TGTGCCAGCAGTCGACAGGGGGCTGGTGGGGCCAACGTCCTGACTTTC
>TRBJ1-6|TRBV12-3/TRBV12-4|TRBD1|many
CASSVTGGPSPLHF
TGTGCCAGCAGTGTGACAGGGGGCCCTTCACCCCTCCACTTT
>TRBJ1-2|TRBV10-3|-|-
CATRTGWVDYGYTF
TGTGCCACCCGTACAGGGTGGGTAGACTATGGCTACACCTTC